The clone carrying this TCR beta chain was counted only a few times. V was trimmed by 2 bases and J by 4 bases, leaving 17 bases between them. This CDR3 has 16 residues. CDR1 and CDR2 from the germline V gene are MNHEY and SVGAGI. The entry originates in a study of blood T cell repertoires in COVID-19. Turning to the study itself: The study drew acute and convalescent COVID-19 samples from the United States, Italy and Spain. T cells, B-cell-depleted T cells, or PBMCs provided the cDNA or gDNA that served as material.

This table comes from immunoSEQ multiplex PCR, and its TCRdb copy is limited to in-frame clones, with some not included. The table includes over 25,000 clones, 84% detected once. Sequenced: peripheral blood. The V gene is TRBV6-5, the J gene TRBJ1-2; D gene ambiguous. The clonotype was recovered from a woman over 75 with acute or convalescent COVID-19. CDR3 bases: TGTGCCAGCAGTTACCGAGGGCAGGACTCCTCCTATGGCTACACCTTC. Residues: CASSYRGQDSSYGYTF.